The source of this T cell receptor beta chain is a study of cytomegalovirus exposure and HLA in healthy donors (dated by TCRdb to about 2017). General notes on the study: The 700 or so repertoires of the first cohort and the 120 or so validation repertoires were produced on the same platform, according to a later analysis. The study was designed to test whether signatures of past pathogen exposure could be identified by cataloging public T cell receptors. A separate validation cohort of over 95 different subjects was used in addition to the 666-subject first cohort. To predict cytomegalovirus infection status, the study combined high-throughput TCR immunosequencing, statistical association of individual TCRs with disease status, and machine learning. On the study overall, not on this receptor specifically: Three of the identified cytomegalovirus-associated TCR beta chains were confirmed in vitro to be specific for cytomegalovirus antigens. A later analysis had no HLA typing for the validation cohort, so co-occurrence there was scored across all 120 or so repertoires. Cytomegalovirus status was reported to be diagnosed by the classifier with high specificity and sensitivity in both the original and validation cohorts. Subsequent analysis determined that TCRs grouped into clusters in the first cohort also showed a tendency toward co-occurrence across the 90 to 150 validation repertoires, and 94% of cluster scores exceeded 0. A total of fewer than 200 TCR beta chains were listed by the study as associated with cytomegalovirus. Most TCR sequences were observed very rarely across donors, whereas some public TCRs were present in many individuals. It was suggested by the authors that the approach could potentially be generalized to other disease states and immunological phenotypes.

To note about this clone: Its specific antigen is unknown. No base-level quality is on record; no much larger clone is a single base apart.

The donors belonged to the validation cohort of over a hundred subjects, which was separate from the approximately 660-subject first cohort. Here V drops 1 base and J drops 10 bases, and the junction holds 2 bases not matched to any gene. CDR1 and CDR2, per the germline V gene (reference sequence), are LNHDA and SQIVND. Counted from cysteine to phenylalanine, this CDR3 has 15 amino acids. Only the CDR3 portion is preserved as DNA: 45 bases, with reading frame beginning at the first base. Library preparation was by the immunoSEQ multiplex PCR assay. Per the original workflow: A statistical classification framework was developed to diagnose cytomegalovirus status using the catalog of TCR beta chain sequences. TCRdb re-hosts the immuneACCESS table, in-frame sequences only. Its copies lack some clones; in the studies checked, an unresolved V gene accounts for under half of them, and the cause for the rest is not known. V, J and clone size derive from that table, while D and trimming were established from the DNA sequence. Counted in this sample were 65,000 to 95,000 clones; roughly 93% of them appeared once. The top ten clones comprise 3.6% of the sample.

The V and J genes are TRBV19 and TRBJ1-6; TRBD1 agrees with 12 junctional bases. The sequencing sample was made of PBMCs. This clonotype was sampled from a woman between 25 and 40 years old in good health and CMV-seronegative. The DNA sequence is as follows: TGTGCCAGTAGTATAGGAGGGACAGGGGGCTCACCCCTCCACTTT. The translation is CASSIGGTGGSPLHF.